Following are 8 T cell receptor beta chains from one sample sequenced in a study of CD8+ T cells in alopecia areata. Reverse transcribed after extraction, RNA yielded cDNA as the sequencing template. Produced via immunoSEQ multiplex PCR; TCRdb's table is partial and in-frame only. The data contain some 200,000 clones, around 60% of them singletons. Treatment: oral pan-JAK inhibitor, 5-10 mg twice daily. Sequences were derived from CD4+ T cells sorted from blood, sampled at week 4, from a patient treated with tofacitinib. The source is a human donor with alopecia areata.

This clone has more than one count but fewer than ten. This rearrangement joins TRBV5-1 to TRBJ1-1; 7 bases align to TRBD1. The CDR3 spans 14 residues. After removal of 1 base from V and 3 bases from J, the junction contained 3 bases not matched to a gene. The germline V gene encodes CDR1 SGHRS and CDR2 YFSETQ. The DNA for the CDR3 is TGCGCCAGCAGCTTGCTAGGGGGCTACACTGAAGCTTTCTTT. It codes for CASSLLGGYTEAFF.

The rearrangement uses TRBV29-1 and TRBJ2-1, with 13 bases identical to TRBD2. V was clipped by 5 bases and J by 3 bases; unmatched bases: 7. Germline CDR1 reads SQVTM; CDR2 reads ANQGSEA. This CDR3 is built from 16 residues. Here the CDR3 DNA reads TGCAGCGTTCTGACTAGCGGGGGGACCTTCTACAATGAGCAGTTCTTC. This encodes CSVLTSGGTFYNEQFF.

The chain uses TRBV30 and TRBJ1-2; D is possibly TRBD1 (6 bases). The CDR3 covers 13 residues. Germline lookup yields CDR1 GTSNPN and CDR2 SVGIG (reference sequence). The V end was cut by 2 bases, the J end by 2 bases, with 9 bases between. CDR3 loop: CAWSRQGNYGYTF. For the CDR3, the DNA is TGTGCCTGGAGTCGCCAGGGGAACTATGGCTACACCTTC.

The CDR3 protein is CASSLSGGNYEQYF. In DNA form, the CDR3 reads TGCGCCAGCAGTCTGTCAGGGGGTAACTACGAGCAGTACTTC. The chain employs TRBV5-1 and TRBJ2-7, with 7 positions matching TRBD1. Trimming removed 5 bases from V and 3 bases from J; junction bases left unmatched: 8. In germline, CDR1 is SGHRS, CDR2 YFSETQ. The CDR3 runs to 14 residues.

V gene TRBV7-9 combines with J gene TRBJ1-2; D ambiguous. CDR1 and CDR2 from the germline V gene are SEHNR and FQNEAQ (reference sequence). This CDR3 is 14 amino acids long. Between the trimmed V and J ends, which lost 1 base and 8 bases, there was a span of 14 bases. The DNA for the CDR3 is TGTGCCAGCAGCTTAGGTGCGGGTTCGGGCGGCTACACCTTC. As protein: CASSLGAGSGGYTF.

V and J are TRBV28 and TRBJ2-5; D is possibly TRBD1 (6 bases). The germline CDR1 and CDR2 sequences are MDHEN and SYDVKM. CDR3 size: 12 residues. V gave up 7 bases and J gave up 7 bases, with 13 bases separating them. For the CDR3, the DNA is TGTGCCAGCACACCCACCAGGGGGACCCAGTACTTC. Amino acids: CASTPTRGTQYF.

The rearrangement links TRBV4-1 to TRBJ2-3; TRBD1 or TRBD2 may be the D gene (5 bases each). This CDR3 is 17 amino acids long. Looked up from germline, CDR1 is MGHRA and CDR2 is YSYEKL. Trimming removed 6 bases at V and 4 bases at J, with 23 bases between. The CDR3 is CASSRDTGTSPPDTQYF. The CDR3, as DNA: TGCGCCAGCAGTCGGGATACGGGGACCTCGCCCCCAGATACGCAGTATTTT.

V is TRBV18 and J is TRBJ1-5; no reliable D call. The CDR3 contains 13 residues. Germline lookup yields CDR1 KGHSH and CDR2 LQKENI. V lost 0 bases and J 7 bases, leaving 7 bases between the germline ends. This CDR3 is CASSPPTKQPQHF. The CDR3 nucleotides read TGTGCCAGCTCACCACCTACTAAACAGCCCCAGCATTTT.